Presented here are 16 T cell receptor beta chains from one specimen sequenced in a study of T cells after posttransplantation cyclophosphamide. Clones were read by immunoSEQ multiplex PCR, and TCRdb kept only the in-frame ones, dropping some. The sample contains some 12,000 clones, 85% to 95% of which appear only once. Specimen: naive CD8+ T cells sorted from PBMCs. These receptors originate from a man aged 25-45 years in good health and a related stem cell transplant donor.

The V call is TRBV15, the J call TRBJ2-5; 10 bases agree with TRBD1. CDR1 is LNHNV, CDR2 YYDKDF, per germline (reference sequence). Unmatched junction bases numbered 12, after V lost 2 bases and J lost 0 bases. CDR3 length: 19 residues. The CDR3 region has the DNA TGTGCCACCAGCAGACCATCGCTGCAGGACAGGGGGTACCAAGAGACCCAGTACTTC. Amino acid sequence: CATSRPSLQDRGYQETQYF.

This chain connects TRBV6-6 to TRBJ2-5, with 7 bases identical to TRBD1. The J segment lost 5 bases and the V segment lost 2 bases, leaving 5 bases of the junction unmatched. CDR1 is MNHNY, CDR2 SVGAGI, per germline (reference sequence). The CDR3 is 14 amino acids. This CDR3 reads CASSYRGGGETQYF. The CDR3 region has the DNA TGTGCCAGCAGTTACCGAGGGGGCGGCGAGACCCAGTACTTC.

This rearrangement joins TRBV7-9 to TRBJ2-5, with TRBD1 matching 8 bases. CDR3 length: 15 residues. The V gene's germline CDR1 is SEHNR and CDR2 FQNEAQ (reference sequence). With 5 bases clipped from V and 4 bases from J, the junction kept 9 bases outside the gene matches. Here the CDR3 reads CASSGQGDGGETQYF. CDR3 coding DNA: TGTGCCAGCAGCGGACAGGGCGACGGAGGAGAGACCCAGTACTTC.

V is TRBV28 and J is TRBJ1-1, with 7 bases aligning to TRBD1. The V gene's germline CDR1 is MDHEN and CDR2 SYDVKM. V was pared by 3 bases and J by 0 bases, with 1 base of the junction left unmatched. CDR3 length: 14 residues. CDR3 sequence (DNA): TGTGCCAGCAGTTTGGGACAGTTGAACACTGAAGCTTTCTTT. It specifies CASSLGQLNTEAFF.

The gene calls are TRBV5-4 and TRBJ2-1, with 9 positions matching TRBD1. Germline CDR1 and CDR2: SGHNT and YYREEE (reference sequence). The V gene end was trimmed by 4 bases and the J gene end by 8 bases; junction bases not matched to a gene: 4. The CDR3 is made up of 13 amino acids. CDR3 coding DNA: TGTGCCAGCAGCCCGAACAGGGGGCATGAGCAGTTCTTC. Translation: CASSPNRGHEQFF.

The chain carries TRBV9 and TRBJ1-3; no firm D call. This CDR3 contains 14 residues. Per the germline V gene, CDR1 is SGDLS and CDR2 is YYNGEE. Trimming took off 0 bases at V and 0 bases at J, with 4 bases between the two ends. CDR3 sequence (DNA): TGTGCCAGCAGCGTAGCCGGCTCTGGAAACACCATATATTTT. Its protein product is CASSVAGSGNTIYF.

CDR3 coding DNA: TGTGCCAGCAGCCTTTACAGGGCGAGCACAGATACGCAGTATTTT. This sequence encodes CASSLYRASTDTQYF. The chain uses TRBV9 and TRBJ2-3; possibly TRBD1 for D (6 bases). Germline loops: CDR1 SGDLS, CDR2 YYNGEE. The V gene lost 4 bases and the J gene lost 0 bases, with 12 bases spanning the gap. This CDR3 has 15 amino acids.

The CDR3 sequence is CASSLLGGTYNSPLHF. DNA for the CDR3: TGTGCCAGCAGCTTGCTCGGCGGGACCTATAATTCACCCCTCCACTTT. The chain combines TRBV5-5 with TRBJ1-6; no definite D call. V was pared by 1 base and J by 2 bases, with 10 bases between. The CDR3 runs 16 residues. Germline loops: CDR1 SGHKS, CDR2 YYEKEE (reference sequence).

The V gene is TRBV11-2, the J gene TRBJ2-1; 7 nucleotides match TRBD2. CDR1 SGHAT and CDR2 FQNNGV come from the germline V gene. CDR3 length: 15 residues. Trimming took 0 bases from V and 6 from J; bases not matched to a gene: 5. The CDR3 bases are TGTGCCAGCAGCTTAGAGTGGGGGGGGGTCAATGAGCAGTTCTTC. This gives the protein CASSLEWGGVNEQFF.

The chain uses TRBV6-5 and TRBJ2-1; 11 nucleotides line up with TRBD2. Germline V CDR1 and CDR2: MNHEY, SVGAGI. The CDR3 contains 15 residues. The ends lost 0 bases at V and 7 bases at J; junction bases unmatched: 2. The CDR3 here is CASSYSTSGDNEQFF. CDR3 nucleotides: TGTGCCAGCAGTTACTCGACTAGCGGGGATAATGAGCAGTTCTTC.

This clone was observed a few times. This rearrangement joins TRBV19 to TRBJ1-6; no firm D call. Germline V gives CDR1 LNHDA, CDR2 SQIVND (reference sequence). The CDR3 contains 12 residues. Between the trimmed V and J ends, which lost 4 bases and 5 bases, there was a span of 3 bases. The CDR3 is CASSTDNSPLHF. CDR3 nucleotide sequence: TGTGCCAGTAGTACTGATAATTCACCCCTCCACTTT.

V and J are TRBV11-2 and TRBJ2-7, with 14 positions matching TRBD2. V lost 5 bases to trimming and J lost 4 bases; unmatched junction nucleotides: 13. The CDR3 runs to 18 residues. Germline V CDR1 and CDR2: SGHAT, FQNNGV. The CDR3 DNA sequence: TGTGCCAGCAGCCCCATCCCGGGACTAGCGGGGGAATCGTACGAGCAGTACTTC. Translation gives CASSPIPGLAGESYEQYF.

V and J are TRBV5-1 and TRBJ2-1, with 8 positions matching TRBD2. The CDR3 runs to 16 residues. CDR1 is SGHRS, CDR2 YFSETQ, per germline. V gave up 2 bases and J gave up 3 bases; unmatched junction bases: 7. Here the CDR3 reads CASSLTPTSVYNEQFF. Written as DNA, the CDR3 is TGCGCCAGCAGCTTAACCCCGACTAGCGTCTACAATGAGCAGTTCTTC.

The chain joins TRBV27 to TRBJ1-4; D might be TRBD1 (6 bases). V lost 5 bases to trimming and J lost 5 bases, with 12 bases between them. In germline, CDR1 is MNHEY, CDR2 SMNVEV (reference sequence). The CDR3 totals 14 residues. The CDR3 DNA follows: TGTGCCAGCAGTCAAGGACAGCCAAATGAAAAACTGTTTTTT. As protein: CASSQGQPNEKLFF. Together with reference TRBV27 and TRBJ1-4, the CDR3 gives the full variable domain: EAQVTQNPRYLITVTGKKLTVTCSQNMNHEYMSWYRQDPGLGLRQIYYSMNVEVTDKGDVPEGYKVSRKEKRNFPLILESPSPNQTSLYFCASSQGQPNEKLFFGSGTQLSVL.

This rearrangement joins TRBV7-8 to TRBJ2-1; maybe TRBD1 (5 bases). Germline loops: CDR1 SGHVS, CDR2 FQNEAQ. The CDR3 sequence is 12 residues long. V lost 1 base and J 8 bases, leaving 6 bases between the germline ends. The CDR3 bases are TGTGCCAGCAGCTTAGGGGGCGATGAGCAGTTCTTC. Translating it yields CASSLGGDEQFF. Variable domain in full (rest from reference TRBV7-8 and TRBJ2-1): GAGVSQSPRYKVAKRGQDVALRCDPISGHVSLFWYQQALGQGPEFLTYFQNEAQLDKSGLPSDRFFAERPEGSVSTLKIQRTQQEDSAVYLCASSLGGDEQFFGPGTRLTVL.

The V and J genes are TRBV5-1 and TRBJ2-1; 8 positions agree with TRBD1. The CDR3 is 19 residues long. CDR1 is SGHRS and CDR2 is YFSETQ in the germline V gene. Trimming took 0 bases from V and 1 from J; bases not matched to a gene: 12. As DNA, the CDR3 is TGCGCCAGCAGCTTGGGTATTTGGGATCAGGGGGCATCCTACAATGAGCAGTTCTTC. Translation: CASSLGIWDQGASYNEQFF.